This entry describes one T cell receptor beta chain. The antigen remains undetermined. Unique molecular identifiers were built into the TCR beta cDNA libraries. TCRdb reprocessed the PCR reads via MiXCR and lists one record per CDR3 protein. The table lists about 460,000 distinct CDR3 sequences, around 40% of them singletons. The CDR3 totals 14 residues. V lost 1 base and J lost 0, with 4 bases in between. The germline CDR1 and CDR2 sequences are SGHTA and FQGNSA. These data belong to a study of post-analysis software for immune sequencing data. The wider study: The patients showed relapsing-remitting, secondary progressive and progressive-relapsing multiple sclerosis courses.

Study-level results: With TRBV5-6, TRBV5-1 and TRBV20-1 included, about 5 TRBV segments were more frequent in patients than in controls. The normalized Chao1 diversity of multiple sclerosis patients was significantly lower than that of controls.

The sequenced material came from blood. The TCR was taken from a girl between 5 and 17 years old with multiple sclerosis. The chain joins TRBV7-2 to TRBJ1-5; no clear D. CDR3 protein: CASSLEPSNQPQHF. CDR3 in DNA: TGTGCCAGCAGCTTAGAGCCTAGCAATCAGCCCCAGCATTTT.